The T cell receptor beta chain described here comes from a study of somatic mutations in cytotoxic T cells in rheumatoid arthritis. Study outcomes and limitations: Patients with rheumatoid arthritis, but not healthy controls, had CD8+ clonality that increased with age. TRBV07's slight underrepresentation, observed in rheumatoid arthritis patients, lacked adjustment for multiple comparisons.

Each population, CD4+ and CD8+ cells, was isolated by positive magnetic bead selection and checked for purity by flow cytometry. Data came from immunoSEQ multiplex PCR; TCRdb stores just in-frame clones and leaves some out. The data show 15,000 to 20,000 clones, almost 85% seen once. The CDR3 is 13 residues long. Germline V lookup: CDR1 SGHDT, CDR2 YYEEEE. Trimming took off 0 bases at V and 3 bases at J, with 6 bases between the two ends. For this clone: Its antigen is as yet unknown.

The sample taken for sequencing was CD8+ T cells sorted from blood. V is TRBV5-6 and J is TRBJ1-2, with D unclear. The source is a woman aged 45-65 years in good health. CDR3 sequence reads: CASSLGRDYGYTF. For the CDR3, the DNA is TGTGCCAGCAGCTTGGGACGGGACTATGGCTACACCTTC.